The entry below gives a single T cell receptor beta chain sequence along with its context. This receptor's antigen is unknown. Per-nucleotide qualities are absent, and no much larger clonotype sits a single base away. The data derive from a study of CD8+CD57+ T cells in acquired aplastic anemia listed by TCRdb under 2018. In the study overall: DNA extracted from sorted CD4+ and CD8+ cells had a mean of 3.2 ug, with a range of roughly 0.18 to 27.4 ug. Mean read counts for healthy donor samples were 8.5 million to 10.8 million for CD4+ cells and roughly 12 million for CD8+ cells. The study at large found these results: About 28 CD8+ CDR3 sequences were found in both patients and controls but appeared to be highly expressed in patients and within the immunodominant clones of the patients. CD8+ Simpson's diversity did not differ significantly between patients and healthy controls (P=0.060).

Genomic DNA served as template for TCR beta VDJ combination and CDR3 sequence profiling. An Illumina HiSeq 2000 was used for TCR repertoire sequencing. From the authors' description of their analysis: TRBV/TRBJ rearrangement plots, CDR3 size and DJ length profiles, and Simpson's diversity index were used to assess repertoires. The immunodominant clone was defined as the most abundant DNA sequence in deep sequencing data. CDR3 amino acid sequences were screened for sharing across subjects and compared with published repertoires and the VDJdb database. The public reads were reanalyzed by TCRdb: fastp trimming at Q25, MiXCR alignment, in-frame beta chains only. Rows matching on CDR3 protein sequence are summarized as one entry with the most common DNA and genes. These V and J calls are TCRdb output, not the study's own analysis. Present in this sample are under 40,000 distinct CDR3 sequences, more than 75% of which were seen just once. Approximately 22% of the sample is in the top ten clones.

TCR repertoires of sorted CD4+ and CD8+ blood T cells from severe aplastic anemia patients and healthy subjects were deep-sequenced in the study. Ficoll-Paque density gradient centrifugation was used to isolate peripheral blood mononuclear cells. Before DNA extraction, CD4+ and CD8+ T cells were sorted with FACS or magnetic beads. The receptor was isolated from a human donor in good health, serving as a control. The source material was sorted CD4+, CD8+, or CD8+CD57+ T cells (not recorded which) from PBMCs.

The nucleotides are TGTGCCAGCAGTGGCTTACGAAACCAAGAGACCCAGTACTTC. Its protein reads: CASSGLRNQETQYF. The chain uses TRBV2 and TRBJ2-5; there is no confident call for the D gene. CDR1 and CDR2, per the germline V gene, are SNHLY and FYNNEI. The junction carries 9 bases between V and J, which are trimmed by 4 bases and 0 bases respectively. The CDR3 runs 14 residues from the cysteine to the phenylalanine. This entry keeps only the CDR3 DNA: 42 bases, framed from base 1.